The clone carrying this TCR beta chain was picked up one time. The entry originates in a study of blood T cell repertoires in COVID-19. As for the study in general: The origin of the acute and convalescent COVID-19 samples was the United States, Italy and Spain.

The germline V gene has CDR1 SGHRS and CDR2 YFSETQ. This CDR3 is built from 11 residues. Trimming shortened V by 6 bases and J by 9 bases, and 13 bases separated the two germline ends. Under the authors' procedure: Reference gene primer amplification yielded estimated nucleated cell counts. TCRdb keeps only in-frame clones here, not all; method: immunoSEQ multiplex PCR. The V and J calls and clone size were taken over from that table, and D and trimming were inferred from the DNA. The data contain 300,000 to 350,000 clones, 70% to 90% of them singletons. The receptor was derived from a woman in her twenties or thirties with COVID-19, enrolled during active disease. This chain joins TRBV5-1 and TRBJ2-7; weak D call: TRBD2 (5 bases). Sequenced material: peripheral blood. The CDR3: CASTGSDGQYF. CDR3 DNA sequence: TGCGCCAGCACGGGAAGTGATGGGCAGTACTTC.